This entry lists 3 T cell receptor beta chains sequenced from one sample in a study of vaccination and CD4 T cells after COVID-19. The Oncomine TCR Beta short-read assay generated sequence data from the DNA of cultured CD4+ T cells. TCRdb reanalysed the PCR reads using MiXCR and keeps one entry per CDR3 protein. The sample contains around 630 distinct CDR3 sequences, about 7.6% of which appear only once. No antigen has been identified for these receptors. Treatment in this sample: roughly ten-day PBMC culture with coronavirus spike peptide pools or control peptides (ViraFEST assay). According to the study, CD4+ T cells from the unexposed donor were gathered ahead of the COVID-19 pandemic (2011-2018). The sequencing input was CD4+ T cells from blood, cultured in vitro. The receptors were gathered from a human donor in good health.

This clonotype is labeled medium-sized. The rearrangement uses TRBV30 and TRBJ2-7; tentatively, D is TRBD1 (6 bases). V lost 0 bases and J lost 5, with 11 bases in between. CDR3 length: 13 amino acids. CDR1 GTSNPN and CDR2 SVGIG come from the germline V gene (reference sequence). In DNA, the CDR3 is TGTGCCTGGAGTGTAGTACAGGGCCACGAGCAGTACTTC. Translated, it gives CAWSVVQGHEQYF.

This clonotype is labeled as large (0.1 to 1%). The chain employs TRBV27 and TRBJ2-2, with TRBD1 matching over 8 bases. J lost 8 bases, V lost 7 bases, and 6 bases had no gene match. Germline CDR1 MNHEY, CDR2 SMNVEV (reference sequence). This CDR3 has 13 amino acids. CDR3 protein: CASTGNRGGELFF. The DNA of the CDR3 is TGTGCCAGCACGGGCAACAGGGGGGGGGAGCTGTTTTTT.

This clonotype qualifies as medium-sized (0.01 to 0.1%). This chain connects TRBV6-1 to TRBJ2-6; 7 bases line up with TRBD2. The CDR3 has 15 residues. With 4 bases clipped from V and 2 bases from J, the junction kept 2 bases outside the gene matches. Germline V gives CDR1 MNHNS, CDR2 SASEGT. As DNA, the CDR3 is TGTGCCAGCAGTGGGGGGGGGGCTGGGGCCAACGTCCTGACTTTC. It yields the protein CASSGGGAGANVLTF.